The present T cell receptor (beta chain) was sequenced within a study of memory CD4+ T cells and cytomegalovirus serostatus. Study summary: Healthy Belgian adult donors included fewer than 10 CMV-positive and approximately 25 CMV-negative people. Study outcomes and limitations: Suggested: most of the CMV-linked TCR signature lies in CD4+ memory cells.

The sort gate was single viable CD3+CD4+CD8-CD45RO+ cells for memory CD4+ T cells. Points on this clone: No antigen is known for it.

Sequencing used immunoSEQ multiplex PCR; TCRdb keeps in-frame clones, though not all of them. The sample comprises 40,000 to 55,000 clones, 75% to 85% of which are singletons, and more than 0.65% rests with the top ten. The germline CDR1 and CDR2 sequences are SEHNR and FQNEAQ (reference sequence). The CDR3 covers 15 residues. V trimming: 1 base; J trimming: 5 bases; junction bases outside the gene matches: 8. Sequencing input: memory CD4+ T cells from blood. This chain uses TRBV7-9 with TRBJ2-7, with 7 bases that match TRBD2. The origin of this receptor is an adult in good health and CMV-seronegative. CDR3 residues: CASSLVSGGRDEQYF. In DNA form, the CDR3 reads TGTGCCAGCAGCTTAGTTTCGGGGGGACGGGACGAGCAGTACTTC.